Sequencing of this T cell receptor (beta chain) was carried out in a study of blood T cell repertoires in COVID-19. About the study: The analysed material was cDNA or gDNA that came from T cells, B-cell-depleted T cells, or PBMCs.

Per the germline V gene, CDR1 is MDHEN and CDR2 is SYDVKM. Deletions cut 3 bases from V and 0 bases from J, with 12 bases between. This CDR3 comprises 15 residues. Some clones are missing from TCRdb's copy, which holds only in-frame ones; the method was immunoSEQ multiplex PCR. The sample yields approximately 240,000 clones, about 89% seen once. Enrolled through a virtual design, the participants were between roughly 18 and 100 years of age and came from 24 US areas. The rearrangement joins TRBV28 to TRBJ2-7; a weak D match, TRBD2 (6 bases). This TCR came from a woman aged 18-29 years who had recovered from COVID-19. What was sequenced was PBMCs or T cells enriched from blood (not recorded which). CDR3 in amino acids: CASSFGGRHSYEQYF. The CDR3 coding sequence is TGTGCCAGCAGTTTCGGTGGGAGGCACTCCTACGAGCAGTACTTC.